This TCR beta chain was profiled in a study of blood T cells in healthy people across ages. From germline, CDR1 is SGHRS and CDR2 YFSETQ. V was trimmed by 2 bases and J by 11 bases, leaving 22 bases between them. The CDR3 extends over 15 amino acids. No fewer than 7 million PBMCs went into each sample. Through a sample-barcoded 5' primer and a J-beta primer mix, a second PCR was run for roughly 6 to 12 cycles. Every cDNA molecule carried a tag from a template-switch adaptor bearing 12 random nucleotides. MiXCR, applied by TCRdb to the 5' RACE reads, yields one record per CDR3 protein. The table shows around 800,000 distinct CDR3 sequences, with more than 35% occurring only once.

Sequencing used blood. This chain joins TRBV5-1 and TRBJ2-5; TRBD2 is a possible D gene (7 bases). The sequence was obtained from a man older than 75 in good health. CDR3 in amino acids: CASSFAGGGYNEQYF. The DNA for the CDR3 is TGCGCCAGCAGCTTCGCGGGCGGGGGCTACAATGAGCAGTACTTC.